The 13 T cell receptor beta chains given below trace back to one sample, sequenced in a study of cytomegalovirus exposure and HLA in healthy donors. Vbeta (60) and Jbeta (13) primers were used in the PCR. Using immunoSEQ multiplex PCR, the repertoire was profiled, and TCRdb retains in-frame clones only, with some absent. This sample carries more than 85,000 clones, about three quarters of them seen once, and the ten largest clones take roughly 2%. The sequencing sample was made of PBMCs. These receptors came from a boy between 10 and 17 years old in good health and CMV-seronegative.

The chain has TRBV21-1 and TRBJ1-6. TRBV21-1 is flagged as a pseudogene. The CDR3 has 14 amino acids. The CDR3 sequence is CASSKGGGNSPLHF. The CDR3 DNA follows: TGTGCCAGCAGCAAAGGGGGGGGCAATTCACCCCTCCACTTT.

This sequence joins TRBV6-5 and TRBJ2-7; 9 bases are a match to TRBD2. Germline CDR1 MNHEY, CDR2 SVGAGI. The CDR3 is 14 amino acids. The V and J ends lost 7 bases and 3 bases, in that order; junction bases with no gene match: 7. The CDR3 region is CASKLAGEFYEQYF. CDR3 coding DNA: TGTGCCAGCAAATTAGCGGGGGAATTCTACGAGCAGTACTTC.

The chain joins TRBV28 to TRBJ2-2; 7 bases line up with TRBD2. Losses at the gene ends were 1 base for V and 4 bases for J; bases not matched to a gene: 3. This CDR3 has 15 residues. Germline CDR1 is MDHEN and CDR2 is SYDVKM. The DNA for the CDR3 is TGTGCCAGCAGTTTATCGGGAGGCGGCACCGGGGAGCTGTTTTTT. Amino acid sequence: CASSLSGGGTGELFF.

This chain's CDR3 is CASSSIGTGAYF. The CDR3 DNA sequence: TGTGCCAGCAGCTCGATAGGGACAGGGGCGTATTTT. The V gene is TRBV5-4, the J gene TRBJ2-3, with TRBD1 matching 10 bases. CDR1 is SGHNT and CDR2 is YYREEE in the germline V gene (reference sequence). Losses at the gene ends were 3 bases for V and 14 bases for J; bases not matched to a gene: 6. This CDR3 contains 12 residues.

V usage is TRBV9 and J usage is TRBJ2-2, with D possibly TRBD1 on 6 matching bases. CDR1 SGDLS and CDR2 YYNGEE come from the germline V gene. V shed 4 bases and J shed 1 base, with 8 bases lying between them. The CDR3 is 14 residues long. CDR3 residues: CASSLTGNTGELFF. The CDR3 DNA is TGTGCCAGCAGCTTGACAGGGAACACCGGGGAGCTGTTTTTT.

The chain combines TRBV10-1 with TRBJ2-7, with TRBD1 identical over 8 bases. Germline assignment: CDR1 WNHNN and CDR2 SYGVQD (reference sequence). The CDR3 has 12 amino acids. Trimming took 3 bases from V and 10 from J; bases not matched to a gene: 5. The CDR3: CASSDTGTGQYF. DNA of the CDR3: TGCGCCAGCAGTGATACCGGGACAGGACAGTACTTC.

The rearrangement joins TRBV29-1 to TRBJ2-7; TRBD1 aligns across 9 bases. This CDR3 is built from 13 residues. Germline V gene lookup returns CDR1 SQVTM and CDR2 ANQGSEA. V was pared by 3 bases and J by 7 bases, with 7 bases of the junction left unmatched. DNA of the CDR3: TGCAGCGTTGATGCACAGGGGGCGGGAGAGCAGTACTTC. Translated: CSVDAQGAGEQYF.

The V and J genes are TRBV6-5 and TRBJ2-2, with 7 bases lining up with TRBD2. In germline, CDR1 is MNHEY, CDR2 SVGAGI. The CDR3 contains 14 residues. The J segment lost 6 bases and the V segment lost 3 bases, leaving 4 bases of the junction unmatched. The CDR3 DNA sequence: TGTGCCAGCAGTTATGTAGCGGGTTCCGGGGAGCTGTTTTTT. This encodes CASSYVAGSGELFF.

The genes are TRBV7-9 and TRBJ2-7; no clear D gene. CDR1 is SEHNR and CDR2 is FQNEAQ in the germline V gene (reference sequence). The CDR3 is made up of 12 amino acids. With 1 base removed from V and 9 bases from J, the gap between germline ends came to 10 bases. The CDR3 loop is CASSLGADGQYF. In DNA form, the CDR3 reads TGTGCCAGCAGCTTAGGGGCCGACGGGCAGTACTTC.

The chain links TRBV9 to TRBJ2-6; tentative D call: TRBD2 (7 bases). The CDR3 is 19 residues long. The germline V gene has CDR1 SGDLS and CDR2 YYNGEE. V was cut by 0 bases and J by 0 bases, with 16 bases left in between. CDR3 sequence: CASSVGLRGGISGANVLTF. CDR3 DNA sequence: TGTGCCAGCAGCGTAGGGCTCCGCGGGGGCATCTCTGGGGCCAACGTCCTGACTTTC. The whole variable domain, remainder taken from reference TRBV9 and TRBJ2-6, is DSGVTQTPKHLITATGQRVTLRCSPRSGDLSVYWYQQSLDQGLQFLIQYYNGEERAKGNILERFSAQQFPDLHSELNLSSLELGDSALYFCASSVGLRGGISGANVLTFGAGSRLTVL.

This clone was recorded a few times. The chain carries TRBV6-6 and TRBJ1-1; D possibly corresponds to TRBD1 (6 bases). V was cut by 7 bases and J by 1 base, with 16 bases left in between. The germline V gene has CDR1 MNHNY and CDR2 SVGAGI (reference sequence). The CDR3 covers 15 residues. The CDR3 sequence is CASTPPDRQNTEAFF. CDR3 in DNA: TGTGCCAGCACTCCTCCCGACAGGCAGAACACTGAAGCTTTCTTT.

The chain is built from TRBV19 and TRBJ1-1; possible D gene TRBD1, 6 bases. The CDR3 is 14 amino acids. Trimming stripped 8 bases from V and 2 bases from J, with 15 bases between. CDR1 is LNHDA and CDR2 is SQIVND in the germline V gene (reference sequence). In DNA, the CDR3 is TGTGCCAGTGGCTTGGTTGGGGGCAACACTGAAGCTTTCTTT. Translated, it gives CASGLVGGNTEAFF.

The genes are TRBV4-2 and TRBJ2-1, with 8 bases fitting TRBD2. Germline trimming cut 0 bases from V and 3 bases from J; bases unmatched to any gene: 7. Germline assignment: CDR1 LGHNA and CDR2 YNFKEQ. The CDR3 spans 17 residues. Written as DNA, the CDR3 is TGTGCCAGCAGCCAAGAGGGATCGGGAGGGAGCTACAATGAGCAGTTCTTC. Translating gives CASSQEGSGGSYNEQFF.